Listed here are 26 T cell receptor beta chains from one sample, sequenced in a study of cytomegalovirus exposure and HLA in healthy donors. In the PCR, 60 Vbeta and 13 Jbeta primers were used. Only in-frame clones appear in the TCRdb table, and some are missing; sequencing was by immunoSEQ multiplex PCR. In the table there are fewer than 100,000 clones, roughly four fifths of which are singletons. The sequenced material came from PBMCs. These receptors all come from a female donor in good health and CMV-seronegative.

The genes are TRBV4-1 and TRBJ2-1; tentative D call: TRBD2 (6 bases). The CDR3 is 17 residues long. Germline V gene sequence: CDR1 MGHRA, CDR2 YSYEKL. V was pared by 0 bases and J by 3 bases, with 15 bases between. The CDR3 reads CASSQDGREPFYNEQFF. The CDR3 DNA reads as TGCGCCAGCAGCCAAGATGGGCGGGAACCATTCTACAATGAGCAGTTCTTC.

The chain employs TRBV5-1 and TRBJ2-5; perhaps TRBD2 as D (6 bases). The germline CDR1 and CDR2 sequences are SGHRS and YFSETQ. This CDR3 comprises 14 residues. V was shortened by 2 bases and J by 6 bases, with 14 bases between the two germline ends. CDR3 region: CASSFPGREKTQYF. The CDR3, as DNA: TGCGCCAGCAGCTTCCCGGGACGGGAGAAGACCCAGTACTTC.

This clone was picked up a small number of times. The chain combines TRBV28 with TRBJ2-5, with D possibly TRBD1 on 6 matching bases. The CDR3 length is 16 residues. The germline V gene has CDR1 MDHEN and CDR2 SYDVKM. V dropped 4 bases and J dropped 2 bases, with 17 bases sitting between them. The CDR3 loop reads CASSSRDTRQQETQYF. CDR3 coding DNA: TGTGCCAGCAGTTCCCGGGACACCCGTCAACAAGAGACCCAGTACTTC. Variable domain in full (rest from reference TRBV28 and TRBJ2-5): DVKVTQSSRYLVKRTGEKVFLECVQDMDHENMFWYRQDPGLGLRLIYFSYDVKMKEKGDIPEGYSVSREKKERFSLILESASTNQTSMYLCASSSRDTRQQETQYFGPGTRLLVL.

V usage is TRBV9 and J usage is TRBJ1-6; D is perhaps TRBD1 (6 bases). CDR1 is SGDLS and CDR2 is YYNGEE in the germline V gene. The V end was cut by 2 bases, the J end by 4 bases, with 19 bases between. This CDR3 has 18 residues. The chain's CDR3 is CASSVSGRGPTYNSPLHF. CDR3 nucleotides: TGTGCCAGCAGCGTGTCGGGCAGGGGACCGACTTATAATTCACCCCTCCACTTT.

The V gene is TRBV6-5, the J gene TRBJ1-3; a weak D match, TRBD1 (6 bases). This CDR3 has 15 amino acids. Trimming left V 6 bases short and J 0 bases short, with 12 bases between. CDR1 MNHEY and CDR2 SVGAGI come from the germline V gene. CDR3 sequence: CASRSQGASGNTIYF. Written as DNA, the CDR3 is TGTGCCAGCAGATCACAGGGCGCCTCTGGAAACACCATATATTTT.

Written as DNA, the CDR3 is TGTGCCAGCAGCTTGGGGGGACGAGCGGGAGAAGAGACCCAGTACTTC. The encoded protein is CASSLGGRAGEETQYF. This chain joins TRBV5-6 and TRBJ2-5; 8 bases agree with TRBD2. Germline-derived CDR1 and CDR2 are SGHDT and YYEEEE. The CDR3 is made up of 16 amino acids. Trimming at V came to 0 bases and at J to 3 bases, leaving 7 bases not matched to a gene. Full variable domain (rest looked up from reference TRBV5-6 and TRBJ2-5): DAGVTQSPTHLIKTRGQQVTLRCSPKSGHDTVSWYQQALGQGPQFIFQYYEEEERQRGNFPDRFSGHQFPNYSSELNVNALLLGDSALYLCASSLGGRAGEETQYFGPGTRLLVL.

The CDR3 coding sequence is TGTGCCAGCAGCACCGGGACAGGGGGCGACTATGGCTACACCTTC. Translation gives CASSTGTGGDYGYTF. V usage is TRBV6-5 and J usage is TRBJ1-2, with 12 bases aligning to TRBD1. The CDR3 has 15 residues. Per germline, CDR1 MNHEY and CDR2 SVGAGI. V lost 6 bases and J lost 3; bases outside the gene matches: 5.

The table lists this clone with a count of one. The V gene is TRBV5-6, the J gene TRBJ2-3; possibly TRBD1 for D (6 bases). Germline CDR1 and CDR2: SGHDT and YYEEEE. Trimming stripped 4 bases from V and 0 bases from J, with 24 bases between. The CDR3 extends over 19 amino acids. The CDR3 DNA reads TGTGCCAGCAGCCCCCAGATTCGACAGGTTTTCACTAGCACAGATACGCAGTATTTT. This encodes CASSPQIRQVFTSTDTQYF.

The V and J genes are TRBV6-5 and TRBJ2-1; D call uncertain. The CDR3 sequence is 14 residues long. Germline V CDR1 and CDR2: MNHEY, SVGAGI. V was cut by 7 bases and J by 2 bases, with 12 bases left in between. The CDR3 loop is CASKSDRTYNEQFF. The CDR3 region has the DNA TGTGCCAGCAAGTCTGATAGAACCTACAATGAGCAGTTCTTC.

This sequence joins TRBV19 and TRBJ2-7, with D possibly TRBD1 on 6 matching bases. The CDR3 runs to 14 residues. The V and J ends lost 5 bases and 5 bases respectively, with 16 bases between them. Germline V gene lookup returns CDR1 LNHDA and CDR2 SQIVND (reference sequence). CDR3 nucleotides: TGTGCCAGTAGTGTAATCGGGACATCAAACGAGCAGTACTTC. It codes for CASSVIGTSNEQYF.

V gene TRBV7-8 combines with J gene TRBJ1-4; D is unresolved. This CDR3 contains 13 residues. Trimming shortened V by 5 bases and J by 6 bases, and 10 bases separated the two germline ends. In germline, CDR1 is SGHVS, CDR2 FQNEAQ. The CDR3 protein is CASSPPNDEKLFF. CDR3 nucleotide sequence: TGTGCCAGCAGCCCCCCAAATGATGAAAAACTGTTTTTT.

V gene TRBV9 combines with J gene TRBJ2-3; D might be TRBD2 (6 bases). Germline values: CDR1 SGDLS, CDR2 YYNGEE. The CDR3 runs 16 residues. The V end was cut by 4 bases, the J end by 1 base, with 16 bases between. CDR3 bases: TGTGCCAGCAGCTCCCGGGTAGCGGTACGCACAGATACGCAGTATTTT. Its protein is CASSSRVAVRTDTQYF.

J is TRBJ2-1 and V is TRBV25-1; 13 bases align to TRBD2. Germline trimming cut 1 base from V and 6 bases from J; bases unmatched to any gene: 9. The germline V gene has CDR1 MGHDK and CDR2 SYGVNS. The CDR3 is 18 amino acids. DNA of the CDR3: TGTGCCAGCAGTGAATCTGTCCGGACTAGCGGGAGTGTCAATGAGCAGTTCTTC. Translation: CASSESVRTSGSVNEQFF.

V gene TRBV9 combines with J gene TRBJ2-1; 8 positions match TRBD2. This CDR3 has 14 residues. Unmatched junction bases numbered 8, after V lost 2 bases and J lost 10 bases. Germline V lookup: CDR1 SGDLS, CDR2 YYNGEE. CDR3 in amino acids: CASSVVAGTREQFF. In DNA form, the CDR3 reads TGTGCCAGCAGCGTGGTAGCGGGGACGCGCGAGCAGTTCTTC.

To note about this clone: The identical CDR3 is also encoded by other nucleotide sequences in the sample. The chain links TRBV5-6 to TRBJ2-7; D perhaps matches TRBD2 (6 bases). V was cut by 3 bases and J by 7 bases, with 23 bases left in between. The germline V gene encodes CDR1 SGHDT and CDR2 YYEEEE. The CDR3 extends over 16 amino acids. CDR3 residues: CASSYGQGTVGGEQYF. CDR3 coding DNA: TGTGCCAGCAGCTACGGCCAAGGGACTGTCGGAGGGGAGCAGTACTTC.

V and J are TRBV5-1 and TRBJ2-7, with TRBD1 identical over 7 bases. The CDR3 runs 15 residues. CDR1 is SGHRS and CDR2 is YFSETQ in the germline V gene. After removal of 4 bases from V and 4 bases from J, the junction contained 11 bases not matched to a gene. The CDR3 is CASSGSTGPGYEQYF. CDR3 sequence (DNA): TGCGCCAGCAGCGGGTCGACAGGGCCAGGGTACGAGCAGTACTTC.

V gene TRBV7-9 combines with J gene TRBJ1-1; D not resolved. The CDR3 is made up of 13 amino acids. Trimming left V 5 bases short and J 6 bases short, with 13 bases between. CDR1 is SEHNR and CDR2 is FQNEAQ in the germline V gene (reference sequence). The CDR3 spells CASSPGVFAEAFF. In DNA, the CDR3 is TGTGCCAGCAGCCCCGGGGTATTCGCTGAAGCTTTCTTT.

The count of this clone is one. V is TRBV2 and J is TRBJ2-7; 10 nucleotides align to TRBD1. CDR1 and CDR2 from the germline V gene are SNHLY and FYNNEI. CDR3 length: 14 amino acids. J was trimmed by 6 bases and V by 6 bases; bases with no gene match: 8. The CDR3 sequence: CASSRDRGRGEQYF. The CDR3 nucleotides are TGTGCCAGCAGCCGGGACAGGGGACGGGGCGAGCAGTACTTC.

The gene calls are TRBV6-1 and TRBJ2-3; TRBD1 matches at 8 bases. CDR1 and CDR2 from the germline V gene are MNHNS and SASEGT. V was pared by 4 bases and J by 6 bases, with 6 bases of the junction left unmatched. The CDR3 sequence is 14 residues long. The CDR3 protein is CASSGSGGVDTQYF. CDR3 nucleotide sequence: TGTGCCAGCAGTGGGTCAGGGGGCGTTGATACGCAGTATTTT.

CDR3 bases: TGTGCCAGCAGTTTAGACAGGGTCACAGATACGCAGTATTTT. It encodes CASSLDRVTDTQYF. The chain uses TRBV27 and TRBJ2-3; the match to TRBD1 covers 7 bases. CDR3 length: 14 amino acids. V lost 2 bases and J lost 2; bases outside the gene matches: 1. Germline V lookup: CDR1 MNHEY, CDR2 SMNVEV (reference sequence).

This clone showed up just once. The CDR3 DNA follows: TGTGCCAGCAGTGCAGGGACAGGCTTCTCTGGAAACACCATATATTTT. It encodes CASSAGTGFSGNTIYF. V gene TRBV6-1 combines with J gene TRBJ1-3, with 8 bases fitting TRBD1. The V gene's germline CDR1 is MNHNS and CDR2 SASEGT. This CDR3 comprises 16 residues. V shed 4 bases and J 0 bases; nucleotides not matched to a gene: 5.

The chain uses TRBV19 and TRBJ2-2; no reliable D call. This CDR3 is built from 13 residues. Looked up from germline, CDR1 is LNHDA and CDR2 is SQIVND (reference sequence). V shed 7 bases and J shed 4 bases, with 10 bases lying between them. CDR3 DNA: TGTGCCAGTAAGAGCTATAGCACCGGGGAGCTGTTTTTT. Amino acids: CASKSYSTGELFF.

V gene TRBV30 combines with J gene TRBJ2-5; possible D gene TRBD1, 6 bases. Germline V lookup: CDR1 GTSNPN, CDR2 SVGIG (reference sequence). The CDR3 is 13 amino acids. The ends were cut back, 0 bases at V and 9 bases at J, with 14 bases in the middle. The CDR3 loop reads CAWSVGDKRAQYF. In DNA, the CDR3 is TGTGCCTGGAGTGTAGGGGACAAACGGGCCCAGTACTTC. Full variable domain (remainder filled in from reference TRBV30 and TRBJ2-5): SQTIHQWPATLVQPVGSPLSLECTVEGTSNPNLYWYRQAAGRGLQLLFYSVGIGQISSEVPQNLSASRPQDRQFILSSKKLLLSDSGFYLCAWSVGDKRAQYFGPGTRLLVL.

The V gene is TRBV10-3, the J gene TRBJ1-2, with unresolved D. V was trimmed by 0 bases and J by 3 bases, leaving 20 bases between them. Germline V gene data show CDR1 as ENHRY and CDR2 as SYGVKD. This CDR3 has 18 amino acids. CDR3 protein: CAISESGSWSGFDYGYTF. The CDR3 nucleotides are TGTGCCATCAGTGAGTCTGGCAGTTGGAGTGGTTTCGACTATGGCTACACCTTC.

This chain joins TRBV27 and TRBJ2-1; possible D gene TRBD1, 6 bases. The CDR3 has 12 amino acids. Trimming left V 2 bases short and J 8 bases short, with 7 bases between. Germline CDR1 reads MNHEY; CDR2 reads SMNVEV (reference sequence). CDR3 loop: CASSLQGYEQFF. For the CDR3, the DNA is TGTGCCAGCAGTTTACAGGGGTATGAGCAGTTCTTC.

The chain couples TRBV6-5 to TRBJ2-4; the D gene is possibly TRBD1 (6 bases). Trimming removed 0 bases from V and 2 bases from J, with 11 bases in between. Germline loops: CDR1 MNHEY, CDR2 SVGAGI. The CDR3 loop spans 16 amino acids. The CDR3 loop reads CASSYSPTGTKNIQYF. The CDR3 DNA follows: TGTGCCAGCAGTTACTCCCCCACAGGGACCAAAAACATTCAGTACTTC.